This T cell receptor (beta chain) was documented in a study of T cell repertoires in cytomegalovirus infection. Across the study: Alongside well-studied HLA-B-restricted CMV epitopes, recently identified HLA-C-restricted CMV epitopes were also used. Both CMV infection and a matching HLA type were indicated by public TCR beta signatures. General observations from the study: HLA-C-restricted CMV-specific TCR beta clonotypes prevailed in the ex vivo response. CMV carriers having the relevant HLA were flagged by cumulative public TCR beta family frequency.

Germline values: CDR1 SEHNR, CDR2 FQNEAQ (reference sequence). This CDR3 contains 13 residues. V was clipped by 0 bases and J by 5 bases, with 7 bases between them. There are a few counts of this clonotype. Its cognate antigen is unknown. From the reads, TCRdb called clonotypes with MiXCR, one entry per CDR3 protein. The sample contains roughly 87,000 distinct CDR3 sequences, approximately 30% of which appear only once. The specimen was CD8+ T cells from cultured PBMCs, collected from culture after CMV antigen stimulation. This clonotype originated in a human donor in good health (CMV status not recorded). Some clones in this sample may be carry-over from other donors' samples. The V gene is TRBV7-9, the J gene TRBJ2-5; D remains unclear. In nucleotides, the CDR3 is TGTGCCAGCAGCTTAGCTCTCTTCGAGACCCAGTACTTC. Translation: CASSLALFETQYF.